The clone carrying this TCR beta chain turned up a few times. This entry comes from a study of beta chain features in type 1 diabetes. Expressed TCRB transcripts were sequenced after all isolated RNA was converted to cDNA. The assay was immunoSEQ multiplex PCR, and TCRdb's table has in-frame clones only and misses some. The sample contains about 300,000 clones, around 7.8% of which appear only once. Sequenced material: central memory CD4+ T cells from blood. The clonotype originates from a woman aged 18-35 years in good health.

CDR3 in amino acids: CASSQAGLPYNEQFF. CDR3 nucleotides: TGCGCCAGCAGCCAAGCGGGACTGCCCTACAATGAGCAGTTCTTC. The J gene is TRBJ2-1, the V gene TRBV4-3, with a tentative D call TRBD2 (6 bases). Germline V lookup: CDR1 LGHNA, CDR2 YSLEER. V was cut by 1 base and J by 2 bases, with 9 bases left in between. The CDR3 covers 15 residues.